This T cell receptor beta chain is from a study of tumor and adjacent non-tumor tissue in lung cancer. About the study: Patients were aged about 30 to 85, nine to eleven men and about five women, stage I to III.

This CDR3 has 15 amino acids. Germline CDR1 reads MNHEY; CDR2 reads SVGAGI. Study-level points and caveats: Significantly higher TCR diversity was found in tumor than normal lung. Normal lung showed higher cumulative top 100 clone frequency than tumor.

No cell sorting was done before RNA was extracted from the tissue. More than 3 cm separated this lung sample from the edge of the tumor. Donors were chemotherapy-naive, newly diagnosed lung cancer surgical patients in China, August–late 2014. Details on this clonotype: Antigen unknown. This may arise from a read error, as a much more abundant clone is one base away.

TCRbeta libraries were built with three rounds of nested PCR, modified from ARM-PCR. TCRdb reprocessed the multiplex PCR reads with MiXCR, giving one entry per CDR3 protein. The profile shows more than 85,000 distinct CDR3 sequences, 50% to 70% of them singletons. The origin of this receptor is a man between 60 and 70 years old with non-small cell lung cancer. The genes are TRBV6-5 and TRBJ2-2; 9 bases agree with TRBD1. Sequencing was carried out using distant non-tumor lung tissue. CDR3 amino acids: CVSSSRDRAFGELFF. For the CDR3, the DNA is TGTGTCAGCAGTAGCCGGGACAGGGCATTCGGGGAGCTGTTTTTT.